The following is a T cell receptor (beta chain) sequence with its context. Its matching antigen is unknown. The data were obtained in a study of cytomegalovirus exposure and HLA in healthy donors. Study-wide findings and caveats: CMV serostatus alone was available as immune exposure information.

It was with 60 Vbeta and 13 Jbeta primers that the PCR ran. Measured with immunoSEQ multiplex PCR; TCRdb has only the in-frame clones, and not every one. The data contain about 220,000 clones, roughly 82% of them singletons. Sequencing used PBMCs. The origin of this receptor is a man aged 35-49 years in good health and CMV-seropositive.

CDR3 protein: CASSYGRTLQETQYF. In nucleotides, the CDR3 is TGTGCCAGCAGTTACGGCCGGACTTTACAAGAGACCCAGTACTTC. V and J are TRBV6-5 and TRBJ2-5; tentative D call: TRBD2 (5 bases). This CDR3 region has 15 residues. Germline loops: CDR1 MNHEY, CDR2 SVGAGI. The V gene lost 2 bases and the J gene lost 2 bases, with 12 bases spanning the gap.